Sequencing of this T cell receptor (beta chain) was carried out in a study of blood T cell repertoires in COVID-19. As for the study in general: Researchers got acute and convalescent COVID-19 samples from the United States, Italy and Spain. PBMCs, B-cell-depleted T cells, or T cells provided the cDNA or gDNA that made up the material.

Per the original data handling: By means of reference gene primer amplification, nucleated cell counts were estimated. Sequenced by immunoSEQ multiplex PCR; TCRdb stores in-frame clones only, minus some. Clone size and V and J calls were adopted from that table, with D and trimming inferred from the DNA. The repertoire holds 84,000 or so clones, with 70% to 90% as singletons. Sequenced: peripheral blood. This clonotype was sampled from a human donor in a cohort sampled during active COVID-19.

The CDR3 protein is CASSKTSGGDSHPSYNEQFF. CDR3 nucleotides: TGTGCCAGCAGCAAAACTAGCGGGGGGGATTCCCATCCTTCCTACAATGAGCAGTTCTTC. The J gene is TRBJ2-1, the V gene TRBV21-1; the table calls TRBD2, which could not be checked here. TRBV21-1 is an annotated pseudogene. The CDR3 is made up of 20 amino acids.